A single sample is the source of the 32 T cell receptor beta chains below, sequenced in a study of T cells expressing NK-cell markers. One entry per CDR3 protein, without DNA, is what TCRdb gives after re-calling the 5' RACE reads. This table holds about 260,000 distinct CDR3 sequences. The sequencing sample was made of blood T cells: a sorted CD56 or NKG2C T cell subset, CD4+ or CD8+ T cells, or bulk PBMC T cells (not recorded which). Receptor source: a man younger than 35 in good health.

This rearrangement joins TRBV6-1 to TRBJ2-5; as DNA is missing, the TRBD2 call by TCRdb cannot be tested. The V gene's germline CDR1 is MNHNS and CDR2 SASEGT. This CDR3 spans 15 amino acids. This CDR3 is CASSWLGKAQETQYF.

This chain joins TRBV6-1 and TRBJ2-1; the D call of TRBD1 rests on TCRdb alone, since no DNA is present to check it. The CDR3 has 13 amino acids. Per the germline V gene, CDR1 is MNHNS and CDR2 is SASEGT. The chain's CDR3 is CASLRRGYNEQFF.

This CDR3 reads CSVDESPLGTEAFF. This rearrangement joins TRBV29-1 to TRBJ1-1; TCRdb lists TRBD1, though no DNA is available to test this call. CDR1 and CDR2 (germline): SQVTM, ANQGSEA. The CDR3 consists of 14 residues.

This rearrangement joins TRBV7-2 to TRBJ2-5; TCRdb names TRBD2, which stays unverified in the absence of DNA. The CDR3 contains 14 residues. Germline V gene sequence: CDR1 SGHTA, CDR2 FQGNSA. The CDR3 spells CASSFSAGVETQYF.

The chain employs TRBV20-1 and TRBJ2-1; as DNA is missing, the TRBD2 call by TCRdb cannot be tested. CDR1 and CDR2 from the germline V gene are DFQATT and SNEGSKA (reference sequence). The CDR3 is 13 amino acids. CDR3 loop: CSAKGPPAGEQFF.

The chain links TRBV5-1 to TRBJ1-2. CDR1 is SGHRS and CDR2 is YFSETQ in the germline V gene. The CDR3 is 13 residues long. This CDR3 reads CASSLDRGYGYTF. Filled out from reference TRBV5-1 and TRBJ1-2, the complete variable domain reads KAGVTQTPRYLIKTRGQQVTLSCSPISGHRSVSWYQQTPGQGLQFLFEYFSETQRNKGNFPGRFSGRQFSNSRSEMNVSTLELGDSALYLCASSLDRGYGYTFGSGTRLTVV.

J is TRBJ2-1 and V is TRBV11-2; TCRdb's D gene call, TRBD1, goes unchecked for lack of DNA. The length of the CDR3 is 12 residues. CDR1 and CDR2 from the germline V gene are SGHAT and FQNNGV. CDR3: CASSHVRTEQFF.

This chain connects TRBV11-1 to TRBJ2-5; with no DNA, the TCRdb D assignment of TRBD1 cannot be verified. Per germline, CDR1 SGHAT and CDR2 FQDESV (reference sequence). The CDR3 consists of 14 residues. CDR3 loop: CASSPPGTGSTQYF.

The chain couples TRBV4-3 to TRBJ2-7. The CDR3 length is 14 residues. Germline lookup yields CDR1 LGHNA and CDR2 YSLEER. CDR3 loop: CASSQDRSTYEQYF.

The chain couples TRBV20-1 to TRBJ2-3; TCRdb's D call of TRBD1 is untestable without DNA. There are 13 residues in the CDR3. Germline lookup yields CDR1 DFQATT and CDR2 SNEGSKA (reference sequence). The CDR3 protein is CSADRQGTDTQYF.

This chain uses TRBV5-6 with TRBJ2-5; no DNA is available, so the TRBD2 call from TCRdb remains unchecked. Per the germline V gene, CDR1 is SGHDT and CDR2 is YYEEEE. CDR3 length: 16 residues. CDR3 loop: CASSLWSSGNQETQYF.

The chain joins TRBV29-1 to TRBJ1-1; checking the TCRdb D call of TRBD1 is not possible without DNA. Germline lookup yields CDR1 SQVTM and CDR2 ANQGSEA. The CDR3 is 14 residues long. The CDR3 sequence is CSATDRARNTEAFF.

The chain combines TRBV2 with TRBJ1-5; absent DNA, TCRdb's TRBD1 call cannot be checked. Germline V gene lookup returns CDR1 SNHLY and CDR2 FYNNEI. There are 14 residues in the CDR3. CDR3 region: CASSETASNQPQHF. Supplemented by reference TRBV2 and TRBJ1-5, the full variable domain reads EPEVTQTPSHQVTQMGQEVILRCVPISNHLYFYWYRQILGQKVEFLVSFYNNEISEKSEIFDDQFSVERPDGSNFTLKIRSTKLEDSAMYFCASSETASNQPQHFGDGTRLSIL.

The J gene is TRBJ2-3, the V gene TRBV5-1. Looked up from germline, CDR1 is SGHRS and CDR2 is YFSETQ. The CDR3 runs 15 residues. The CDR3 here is CASSFEDARADTQYF.

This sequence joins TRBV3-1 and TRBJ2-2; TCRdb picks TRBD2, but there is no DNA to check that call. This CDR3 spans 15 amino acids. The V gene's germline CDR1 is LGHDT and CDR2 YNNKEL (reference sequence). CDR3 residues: CASSQSGTFTGELFF. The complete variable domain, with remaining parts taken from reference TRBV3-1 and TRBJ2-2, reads DTAVSQTPKYLVTQMGNDKSIKCEQNLGHDTMYWYKQDSKKFLKIMFSYNNKELIINETVPNRFSPKSPDKAHLNLHINSLELGDSAVYFCASSQSGTFTGELFFGEGSRLTVL.

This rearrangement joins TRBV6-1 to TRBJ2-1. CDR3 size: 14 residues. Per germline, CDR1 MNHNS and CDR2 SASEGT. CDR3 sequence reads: CASRLSHNHNEQFF.

The CDR3 loop reads CASSPPSRDSYEQYF. The chain carries TRBV18 and TRBJ2-7. The CDR3 spans 15 residues. Germline values: CDR1 KGHSH, CDR2 LQKENI.

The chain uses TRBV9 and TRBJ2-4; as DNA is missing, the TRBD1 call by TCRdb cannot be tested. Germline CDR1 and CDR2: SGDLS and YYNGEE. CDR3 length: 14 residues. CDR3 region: CASSVDRAKNIQYF.

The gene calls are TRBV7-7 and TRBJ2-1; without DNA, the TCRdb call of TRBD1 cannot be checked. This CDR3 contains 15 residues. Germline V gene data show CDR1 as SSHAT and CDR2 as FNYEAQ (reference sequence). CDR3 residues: CASSKDRTGAREQFF.

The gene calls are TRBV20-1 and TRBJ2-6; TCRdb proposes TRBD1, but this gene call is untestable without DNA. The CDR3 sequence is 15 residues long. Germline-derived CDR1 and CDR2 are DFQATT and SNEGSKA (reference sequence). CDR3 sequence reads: CSAPGSNSGANVLTF.

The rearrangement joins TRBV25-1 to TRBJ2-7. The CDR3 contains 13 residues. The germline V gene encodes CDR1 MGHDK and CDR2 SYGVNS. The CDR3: CASSDGRRGEQYF.

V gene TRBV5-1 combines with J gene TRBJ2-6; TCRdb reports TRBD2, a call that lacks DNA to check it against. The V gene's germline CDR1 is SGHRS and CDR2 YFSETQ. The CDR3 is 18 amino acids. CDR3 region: CASSLQQAGVSGANVLTF.

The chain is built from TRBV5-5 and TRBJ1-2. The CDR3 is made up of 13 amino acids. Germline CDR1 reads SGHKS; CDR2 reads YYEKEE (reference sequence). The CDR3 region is CASSLEGSAGYTF. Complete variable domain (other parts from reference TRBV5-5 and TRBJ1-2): DAGVTQSPTHLIKTRGQQVTLRCSPISGHKSVSWYQQVLGQGPQFIFQYYEKEERGRGNFPDRFSARQFPNYSSELNVNALLLGDSALYLCASSLEGSAGYTFGSGTRLTVV.

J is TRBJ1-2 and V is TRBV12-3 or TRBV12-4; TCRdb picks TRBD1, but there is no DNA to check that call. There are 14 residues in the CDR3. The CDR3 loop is CASSFLGGNYGYTF.

CDR3 in amino acids: CASSKLQGEQYF. The chain carries TRBV6-5 and TRBJ2-7; TCRdb designates TRBD1, a call that cannot be tested without DNA. The germline gives CDR1 MNHEY, CDR2 SVGAGI. The CDR3 is made up of 12 amino acids.

This chain's CDR3 is CASSLGLGGDEDTQYF. V and J are TRBV7-9 and TRBJ2-3; TCRdb lists TRBD2, though no DNA is available to test this call. CDR1 is SEHNR, CDR2 FQNEAQ, per germline (reference sequence). The CDR3 is 16 amino acids.

The CDR3 sequence is CATGAFPDYEQYF. The V and J genes are TRBV15 and TRBJ2-7; the D gene TCRdb calls, TRBD1, cannot be checked with no DNA. The CDR3 has 13 amino acids. Germline V lookup: CDR1 LNHNV, CDR2 YYDKDF (reference sequence).

The CDR3 region is CASSYGKANEQFF. The chain has TRBV6-5 and TRBJ2-1. This CDR3 is 13 amino acids long. CDR1 is MNHEY and CDR2 is SVGAGI in the germline V gene.

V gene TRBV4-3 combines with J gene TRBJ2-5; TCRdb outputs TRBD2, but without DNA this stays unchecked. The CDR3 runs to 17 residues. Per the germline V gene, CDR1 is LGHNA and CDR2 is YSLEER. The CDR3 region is CASSQGTSAFGQETQYF.

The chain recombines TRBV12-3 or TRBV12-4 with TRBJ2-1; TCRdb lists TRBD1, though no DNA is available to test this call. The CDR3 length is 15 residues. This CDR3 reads CASTSGQGVYNEQFF.

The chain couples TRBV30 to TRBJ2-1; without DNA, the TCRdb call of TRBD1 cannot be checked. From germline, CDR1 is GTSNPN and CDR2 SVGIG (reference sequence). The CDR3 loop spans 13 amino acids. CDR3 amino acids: CASLEGLGNEQFF.

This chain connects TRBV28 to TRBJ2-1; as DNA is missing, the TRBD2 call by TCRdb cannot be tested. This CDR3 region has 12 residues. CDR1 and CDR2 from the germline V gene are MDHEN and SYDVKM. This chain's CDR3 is CASSQIAGQQFF. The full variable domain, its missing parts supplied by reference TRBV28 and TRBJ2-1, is DVKVTQSSRYLVKRTGEKVFLECVQDMDHENMFWYRQDPGLGLRLIYFSYDVKMKEKGDIPEGYSVSREKKERFSLILESASTNQTSMYLCASSQIAGQQFFGPGTRLTVL.